These T cell receptor beta chains were read from a single sample in a study of blood T cell repertoires in COVID-19. Sequencing used immunoSEQ multiplex PCR; TCRdb keeps in-frame clones, though not all of them. The sample holds 200,000 to 300,000 clones, nearly 90% seen once. The sample consisted of peripheral blood. These receptors all come from a man between 18 and 29 years old with active or convalescent COVID-19. The CDR3 runs from the conserved cysteine through the conserved F or W. Each record gives: D gene, V gene, J gene, CDR3 protein. D genes are given only for firm matches.

TRBD1,TRBV5-4,TRBJ2-3,CASSLGGGSTDTQYF
TRBD2,TRBV4-3,TRBJ2-3,CASSQATSGNTDTQYF
TRBD1,TRBV9,TRBJ2-1,CASSAGTGVNEQFF
TRBD1,TRBV7-2,TRBJ2-7,CASSSTGQGYEQYF
-,TRBV18,TRBJ1-5,CASSPTEQGGNQPQHF
-,TRBV19,TRBJ1-5,CASNPDKGNQPQHF
TRBD2,TRBV7-3,TRBJ2-2,CASSFSGLNTGELFF
TRBD1,TRBV5-1,TRBJ2-1,CASSNADRGEYNEQFF
TRBD2,TRBV29-1,TRBJ2-7,CSVLNSGMSSYEQYF
TRBD1,TRBV9,TRBJ2-7,CASSVGTGFYEQYF
TRBD1,TRBV12-3/TRBV12-4,TRBJ1-2,CASSQGQAYGYTF
TRBD1,TRBV19,TRBJ2-3,CASSSGGTGANTDTQYF
TRBD2,TRBV28,TRBJ2-7,CASSSLAGSSYEQYF
-,TRBV7-3,TRBJ2-7,CASSASVQNEQYF
-,TRBV12-5,TRBJ2-7,CASGPQGWKQYF
-,TRBV29-1,TRBJ1-1,CSGRNTEAFF
TRBD1,TRBV5-8,TRBJ2-7,CATTQGASVSEQYF
TRBD1,TRBV7-9,TRBJ1-5,CASSPTGEPQHF
TRBD1,TRBV10-3,TRBJ2-1,CAIKLGTGHNEQFF
-,TRBV28,TRBJ1-2,CASGAGRNYGYTF
-,TRBV2,TRBJ1-5,CASSHYSTGNQPQHF
-,TRBV7-8,TRBJ1-4,CASSLAGGREKLFF
TRBD1,TRBV2,TRBJ1-3,CASSVLQGAPGNTIYF
-,TRBV5-5,TRBJ2-7,CASSLVADYEQYF
-,TRBV4-1,TRBJ2-5,CASSQPTAGAGKTQYF
-,TRBV27,TRBJ2-7,CASSFSDSYEQYF
-,TRBV6-4,TRBJ2-2,CASSVDRSNTGELFF
TRBD2,TRBV7-6,TRBJ2-5,CASSAHRTSGGAGETQYF
-,TRBV6-5,TRBJ1-1,CASSYSRVGITEAFF
-,TRBV11-2,TRBJ2-1,CASSLTYEQFF
-,TRBV4-3,TRBJ2-7,CASSQDLGGDYEQYF
-,TRBV12-3/TRBV12-4,TRBJ2-7,CASSPGTYEQYF
-,TRBV7-2,TRBJ2-3,CASSVSRVDTTDTQYF
TRBD1,TRBV19,TRBJ1-3,CASSLPGQHSGNTIYF
-,TRBV2,TRBJ1-6,CAARSSYNSPLHF
-,TRBV29-1,TRBJ2-3,CSELNTDTQYF
-,TRBV12-3/TRBV12-4,TRBJ2-1,CASRAALGEQFF
-,TRBV27,TRBJ1-1,CASSLRSRVLAEAFF
-,TRBV11-2,TRBJ1-1,CASSLAGRAFF
-,TRBV7-2,TRBJ2-7,CASSPSAGFREQYF
TRBD1,TRBV27,TRBJ1-5,CASRGQGRNQPQHF
TRBD1,TRBV7-2,TRBJ2-7,CASSPTGGLYEQYF
-,TRBV4-3,TRBJ1-1,CASSQEGPSGGRTEAFF